The clone carrying this T cell receptor (beta chain) was recorded once. The antigen remains undetermined. The CDR3 spans 14 residues. CDR1 MNHNS and CDR2 SASEGT come from the germline V gene. J gave up 4 bases and V 3 bases, and 3 bases lay outside the gene matches. The sample comes from a study of cytomegalovirus exposure and HLA in healthy donors. Study observations and caveats: What was likely a sequencing artifact was a cluster of highly shared sequence variants. It was reported that the classifier diagnosed cytomegalovirus status with high specificity and sensitivity in both the original and validation cohorts.

PCR used 60 Vbeta primers and 13 Jbeta primers. Libraries were prepared by immunoSEQ multiplex PCR; TCRdb keeps only in-frame clonotypes and omits some of them. The sample holds 150,000 to 180,000 clones, about three quarters seen once. Specimen: PBMCs. This receptor was identified in a woman aged 40 to 50 in good health and CMV-seronegative. V and J are TRBV6-1 and TRBJ1-3, with 7 bases identical to TRBD1. CDR3 DNA sequence: TGTGCCAGCAGTGAGACAGGGATGGGAAACACCATATATTTT. Protein: CASSETGMGNTIYF.